What follows describes a single T cell receptor (beta chain). The CDR3 contains 16 residues. Germline trimming cut 4 bases from V and 3 bases from J; bases unmatched to any gene: 9. Germline CDR1 SEHNR, CDR2 FQNEAQ (reference sequence). This record comes from a study of patients and donors after allogeneic stem cell transplantation. TCRdb reanalysed the RT-PCR reads using MiXCR and keeps one entry per CDR3 protein. The data contain 150,000 to 250,000 distinct CDR3 sequences, 41% of them singletons. The specimen was blood, either unsorted or a sorted T cell fraction (not recorded which). The chain uses TRBV7-9 and TRBJ1-1, with 9 nucleotides matching TRBD1. The receptor was derived from a human donor who was either an allogeneic HSCT recipient or a stem cell or donor lymphocyte infusion donor (not recorded which). It is not recorded whose cells these are; they may come from a transplant donor. CDR3 nucleotide sequence: TGTGCCAGCAGCTCCCTAACAGGGGGCTCGTACACTGAAGCTTTCTTT. This codes for CASSSLTGGSYTEAFF.